This T cell receptor (beta chain) was retrieved from a study of T cell responses to AZD1222 COVID-19 vaccine. Study observations and caveats: Baseline testing showed seropositivity in only 6 or 7 AZD1222 recipients. Close to half of all spike-specific TCRs reportedly target regions of the variants that are unmutated. Two AZD1222 doses significantly raised spike-specific TCR breadth and depth over controls. In a largely white British group with more females than males, clonal diversity was possibly underestimated.

Data came from immunoSEQ multiplex PCR; TCRdb stores just in-frame clones and leaves some out. The sample contains approximately 110,000 clones, approximately 90% of which appear only once. The CDR3 is 13 residues long. V trimming: 10 bases; J trimming: 2 bases; junction bases outside the gene matches: 8. Looked up from germline, CDR1 is MDHEN and CDR2 is SYDVKM. Remarks on this clone: Its cognate antigen is unknown.

The chain joins TRBV28 to TRBJ2-7; 7 positions match TRBD1. The sequence was obtained from an adult in good health. Here the sequenced sample was peripheral blood, taken on day 0 of AZD1222 vaccination. The CDR3 coding sequence is TGTGCCACCGACCCGGGACAGACCTACGAGCAGTACTTC. Its protein is CATDPGQTYEQYF.